The subject of this entry is one T cell receptor (beta chain). The target antigen is unknown. The PCR made use of 60 Vbeta and 13 Jbeta primers. Only in-frame clones appear in the TCRdb table, and some are missing; sequencing was by immunoSEQ multiplex PCR. Found here are 150,000 to 200,000 clones, just over 75% of them singletons; the top ten hold about 1.9%. This sample stems from a study of cytomegalovirus exposure and HLA in healthy donors. General study findings and limits: Most TCR sequences proved rare, with some public TCRs found in many donors. Information on immune exposure was restricted to one variable (CMV serostatus).

Trimming took 2 bases from V and 7 from J, leaving 13 bases between them. This CDR3 region has 14 residues. From germline, CDR1 is SGHDT and CDR2 YYEEEE. This receptor was taken from a woman under 40 in good health and CMV-seropositive. The sample consisted of PBMCs. J is TRBJ2-1 and V is TRBV5-6, with a possible D match to TRBD2 (6 bases). CDR3 bases: TGTGCCAGCAGCTTTGGGATACGGGGGAATGAGCAGTTCTTC. This gives the protein CASSFGIRGNEQFF.